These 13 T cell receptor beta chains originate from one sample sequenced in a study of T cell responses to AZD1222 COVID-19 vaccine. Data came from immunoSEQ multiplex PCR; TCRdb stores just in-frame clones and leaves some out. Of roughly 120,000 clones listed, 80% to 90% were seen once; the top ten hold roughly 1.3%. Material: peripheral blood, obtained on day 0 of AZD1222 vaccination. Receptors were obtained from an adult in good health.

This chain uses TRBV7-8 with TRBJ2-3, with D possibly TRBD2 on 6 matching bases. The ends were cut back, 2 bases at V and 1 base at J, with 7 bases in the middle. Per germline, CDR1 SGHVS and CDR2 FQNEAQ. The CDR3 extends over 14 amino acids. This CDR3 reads CASSLSGGTDTQYF. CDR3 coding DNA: TGTGCCAGCAGCTTATCGGGGGGCACAGATACGCAGTATTTT.

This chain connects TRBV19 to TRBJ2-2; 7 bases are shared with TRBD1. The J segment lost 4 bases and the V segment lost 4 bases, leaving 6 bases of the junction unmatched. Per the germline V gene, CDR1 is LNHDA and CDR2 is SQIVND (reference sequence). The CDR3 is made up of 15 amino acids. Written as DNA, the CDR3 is TGTGCCAGTAGTACCCGGGACAGCGGCACCGGGGAGCTGTTTTTT. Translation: CASSTRDSGTGELFF.

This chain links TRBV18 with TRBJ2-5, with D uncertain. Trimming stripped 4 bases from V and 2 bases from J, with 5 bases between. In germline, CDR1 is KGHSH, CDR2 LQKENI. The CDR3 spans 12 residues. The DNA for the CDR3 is TGTGCCAGCTCACTGCTACAAGAGACCCAGTACTTC. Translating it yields CASSLLQETQYF.

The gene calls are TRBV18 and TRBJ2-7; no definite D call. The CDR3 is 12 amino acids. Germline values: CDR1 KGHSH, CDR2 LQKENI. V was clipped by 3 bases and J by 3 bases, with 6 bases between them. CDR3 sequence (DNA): TGTGCCAGCTCACCCCATCTCTACGAGCAGTACTTC. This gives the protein CASSPHLYEQYF.

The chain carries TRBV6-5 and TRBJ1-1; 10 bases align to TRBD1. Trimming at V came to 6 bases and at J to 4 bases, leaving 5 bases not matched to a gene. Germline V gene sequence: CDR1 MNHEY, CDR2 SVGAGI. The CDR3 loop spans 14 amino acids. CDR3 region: CASRKTGGVTEAFF. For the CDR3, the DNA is TGTGCCAGCAGAAAGACAGGGGGCGTCACTGAAGCTTTCTTT.

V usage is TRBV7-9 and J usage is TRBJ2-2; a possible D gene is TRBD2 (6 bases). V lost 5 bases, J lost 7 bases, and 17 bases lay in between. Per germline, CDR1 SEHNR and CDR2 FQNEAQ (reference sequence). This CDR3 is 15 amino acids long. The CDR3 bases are TGTGCCAGCAGCGTCTCCGGGACTCCGGGCGGGGAGCTGTTTTTT. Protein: CASSVSGTPGGELFF.

The CDR3 spells CASSPQASYEQYF. In DNA form, the CDR3 reads TGTGCCAGCAGTCCCCAAGCCTCCTACGAGCAGTACTTC. This chain links TRBV12-3 or TRBV12-4 with TRBJ2-7; unclear D gene. This CDR3 comprises 13 residues. V lost 5 bases and J lost 0, with 8 bases in between.

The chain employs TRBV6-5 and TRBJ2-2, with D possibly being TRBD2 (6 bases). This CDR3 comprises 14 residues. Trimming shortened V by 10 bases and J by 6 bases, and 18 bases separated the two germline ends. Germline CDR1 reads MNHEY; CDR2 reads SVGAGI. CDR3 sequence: CATKWGTGPGELFF. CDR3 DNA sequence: TGTGCCACCAAGTGGGGGACTGGTCCCGGGGAGCTGTTTTTT.

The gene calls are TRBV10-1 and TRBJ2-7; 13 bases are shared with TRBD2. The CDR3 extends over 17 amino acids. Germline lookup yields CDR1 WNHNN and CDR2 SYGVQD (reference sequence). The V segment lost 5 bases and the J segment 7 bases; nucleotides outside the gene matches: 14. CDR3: CASSIPGLAGYGWEQYF. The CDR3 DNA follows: TGCGCCAGCAGTATCCCGGGACTAGCGGGGTATGGTTGGGAGCAGTACTTC.

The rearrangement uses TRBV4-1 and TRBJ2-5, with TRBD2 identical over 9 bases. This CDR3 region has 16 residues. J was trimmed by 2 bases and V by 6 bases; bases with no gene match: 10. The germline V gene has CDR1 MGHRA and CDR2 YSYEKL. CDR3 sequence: CASSPVSGGLQETQYF. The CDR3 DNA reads TGCGCCAGCAGTCCCGTTAGCGGGGGCCTTCAAGAGACCCAGTACTTC.

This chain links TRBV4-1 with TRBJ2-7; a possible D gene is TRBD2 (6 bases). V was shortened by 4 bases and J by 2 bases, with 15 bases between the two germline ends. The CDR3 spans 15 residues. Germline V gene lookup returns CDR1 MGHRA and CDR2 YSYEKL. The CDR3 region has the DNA TGCGCCAGCAGCCCGCGGACTATCCTACCCTACGAGCAGTACTTC. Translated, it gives CASSPRTILPYEQYF.

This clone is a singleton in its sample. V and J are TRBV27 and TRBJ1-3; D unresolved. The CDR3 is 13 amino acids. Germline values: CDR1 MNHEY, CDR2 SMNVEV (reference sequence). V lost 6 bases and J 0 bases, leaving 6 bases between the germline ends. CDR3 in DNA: TGTGCCAGCAGCGTTAGCTCTGGAAACACCATATATTTT. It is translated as CASSVSSGNTIYF.

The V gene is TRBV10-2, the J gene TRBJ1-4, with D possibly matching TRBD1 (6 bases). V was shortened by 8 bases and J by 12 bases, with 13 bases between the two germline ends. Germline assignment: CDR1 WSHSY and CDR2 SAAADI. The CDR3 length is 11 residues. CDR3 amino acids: CASGTRRELFF. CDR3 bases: TGCGCCAGCGGGACACGACGAGAACTGTTTTTT.